This T cell receptor beta chain was sequenced in a study of T cell repertoires in cytomegalovirus infection (dated by TCRdb to the late 2010s). Some background on the complete study: Donor HLA type was relevant to the analysis, because carriage of CMV infection together with the matching HLA type was indicated by public TCR beta signatures.

With respect to this clonotype: Its recognized antigen is unknown. No much larger clone exists at a distance of one base, and base qualities are not known.

What the authors observed across the whole study: In the ex vivo response, HLA-C-restricted CMV-specific TCR beta clonotypes were dominant, and in two of eight donors the single most frequent clonotype came from this HLA-C-restricted group. In both this cohort and an independent approximately 350-donor cohort, the cumulative frequency of public TCR beta family members distinguished carriers of CMV infection plus the relevant HLA type.

Counted from cysteine to phenylalanine, this CDR3 has 13 amino acids. The retained sequence is limited to the CDR3, 39 bases, with the frame set at the first base. CDR1 SGHTA and CDR2 FQGTGA were looked up in the germline V gene. The V end loses 3 bases and the J end loses 6 bases, and a stretch of 11 bases separates them. Sequencing relied on an Illumina HiSeq 1500. The public reads were reanalyzed by TCRdb: fastp trimming at Q25, MiXCR alignment, in-frame beta chains only. Merged by CDR3 protein, the rows form single entries marked with the most common genes and DNA. The sample data list some 300,000 distinct CDR3 sequences, and about 17% of these were observed just once. Approximately 12% of the sample lies in the top ten.

This TCR was sampled from a human donor in good health (CMV status not recorded). Some clones in this sample may be carry-over from other donors' samples. The sample comprised PBMCs. The sequence links TRBV7-3 to TRBJ1-1; tentative D gene TRBD1, with 5 bases matching. The nucleotide sequence reads TGTGCCAGCAGCTTTCAGGGTTTGTCTGAAGCTTTCTTT. This yields the protein CASSFQGLSEAFF.